This TCR beta chain was found in a study of long-term antiretroviral therapy in people with HIV. Assay version v3.0 of immunoSEQ was used, and it was run at survey level. Samples were sequenced targeting roughly 35,000-50,000 T-cell genomes each. Sequenced by immunoSEQ multiplex PCR; TCRdb stores in-frame clones only, minus some. The sample lists tens of thousands of clones, about 80% occurring once. Comment on this clone: Its antigen is currently unknown.

Regarding the study as a whole: The blood, collected between about 2004 and 2017, was possibly taken under older ART regimens. Control repertoires displayed wider CDR3 length ranges than the HIV repertoires.

The sequences come from unsorted PBMCs, collected 0.3 years after starting antiretroviral therapy. This clonotype was sampled from a middle-aged man with HIV.

The CDR3 coding sequence is TGTGCCAGCAGCTCCCATGCTGCATCCTACAATGAGCAGTTCTTC. Amino acid sequence: CASSSHAASYNEQFF. J is TRBJ2-1 and V is TRBV11-3; D not resolved. Trimming removed 4 bases at V and 1 base at J, with 11 bases between. Germline CDR1 and CDR2: SGHNT and YENEEA. This CDR3 has 15 residues. The full variable domain, completed using reference TRBV11-3 and TRBJ2-1, is EAGVVQSPRYKIIEKKQPVAFWCNPISGHNTLYWYLQNLGQGPELLIRYENEEAVDDSQLPKDRFSAERLKGVDSTLKIQPAELGDSAVYLCASSSHAASYNEQFFGPGTRLTVL.